This TCR beta chain stems from a study of blood T cell repertoires in COVID-19. Profiled with immunoSEQ multiplex PCR; TCRdb holds only in-frame clones, not every one. The sample shows 65,000 to 75,000 clones, 80% to 90% of them seen only once. The CDR3 consists of 17 residues. Germline V gene lookup returns CDR1 SGHTA and CDR2 FQGNSA. V trimming: 3 bases; J trimming: 1 base; junction bases outside the gene matches: 7. The TCR was taken from an elderly woman with active or convalescent COVID-19. The sequencing input was peripheral blood. The chain couples TRBV7-2 to TRBJ1-3; 9 bases fit TRBD1. The CDR3 spells CASSFIRDRGSGNTIYF. The CDR3 nucleotides read TGTGCCAGCAGCTTCATCCGAGACAGGGGGTCTGGAAACACCATATATTTT.